This entry lists 27 T cell receptor beta chains sequenced from one sample in a study of T-cell reconstitution after alpha-beta-depleted transplantation in children. Construction of the TCRbeta library involved unique molecular identifiers. TCRdb used MiXCR to reprocess the PCR reads, holding one entry per CDR3 protein. The sample has about a million distinct CDR3 sequences, around 30% seen once. The sequencing here drew on PBMCs, mostly from graft donor cells, taken 360 days after TCRalphabeta/CD19-depleted stem cell transplant. Source of these receptors: a boy in the first two years of life who had a stem cell transplant for SCID, so the T cells may come from the graft donor.

The chain uses TRBV10-3 and TRBJ2-5; D gene uncertain. V dropped 4 bases and J dropped 5 bases, with 8 bases sitting between them. The CDR3 is 12 residues long. Germline V gene lookup returns CDR1 ENHRY and CDR2 SYGVKD. The CDR3 DNA reads as TGTGCCATCAGTGGGGATCGGGAGACCCAGTACTTC. It specifies CAISGDRETQYF.

The V call is TRBV5-1, the J call TRBJ2-1; D remains unclear. CDR3 length: 11 amino acids. Germline V lookup: CDR1 SGHRS, CDR2 YFSETQ. V was trimmed by 4 bases and J by 12 bases, leaving 11 bases between them. The CDR3 sequence is CASSTVTGQFF. CDR3 coding DNA: TGCGCCAGCAGCACCGTGACGGGGCAGTTCTTC.

This clonotype was detected ten times or more. This chain connects TRBV6-5 to TRBJ1-1; possibly TRBD1 for D (5 bases). The CDR3 has 14 residues. The V and J ends lost 4 bases and 1 base respectively, with 10 bases between them. Germline values: CDR1 MNHEY, CDR2 SVGAGI. The CDR3 loop is CASSLFRENTEAFF. The CDR3 coding sequence is TGTGCCAGCAGTTTGTTCAGGGAGAACACTGAAGCTTTCTTT.

The chain combines TRBV6-1 with TRBJ1-1; maybe TRBD1 (6 bases). Germline V gene data show CDR1 as MNHNS and CDR2 as SASEGT. Between the trimmed V and J ends, which lost 5 bases and 0 bases, there was a span of 19 bases. The CDR3 extends over 17 amino acids. CDR3 amino acids: CASSPQRWGAMNTEAFF. DNA for the CDR3: TGTGCCAGCAGTCCCCAAAGGTGGGGGGCTATGAACACTGAAGCTTTCTTT.

V is TRBV5-6 and J is TRBJ1-1, with D perhaps matching TRBD1 (6 bases). This CDR3 spans 12 amino acids. Looked up from germline, CDR1 is SGHDT and CDR2 is YYEEEE. V was trimmed by 6 bases and J by 6 bases, leaving 12 bases between them. The CDR3 nucleotides are TGTGCCAGCATGGTAACAGGGTCTGAAGCTTTCTTT. This encodes CASMVTGSEAFF.

As regards this clonotype: This may arise from a read error, as a much more abundant clone is one base away. The chain employs TRBV7-2 and TRBJ2-5; no reliable D call. From germline, CDR1 is SGHTA and CDR2 FQGNSA. The CDR3 loop spans 12 amino acids. Trimming shortened V by 3 bases and J by 5 bases, and 7 bases separated the two germline ends. The CDR3 DNA follows: TGTGCCAGCAGCTTTCCATGGGAGACCCAGTACTTC. Translating it yields CASSFPWETQYF.

The genes are TRBV5-1 and TRBJ2-7; D gene uncertain. The CDR3 contains 15 residues. Germline V gene sequence: CDR1 SGHRS, CDR2 YFSETQ. Trimming pared 0 bases from V and 2 bases from J, leaving 12 bases between. This CDR3 reads CASSLGLTLPYEQYF. The DNA of the CDR3 is TGCGCCAGCAGCTTGGGCCTTACCCTACCCTACGAGCAGTACTTC.

This clonotype was counted between two and nine times. The V call is TRBV12-3 or TRBV12-4, the J call TRBJ2-3; D unresolved. V lost 3 bases to trimming and J lost 3 bases, with 13 bases between them. The CDR3 spans 15 residues. The CDR3 nucleotides read TGTGCCAGCAGTTTGTTGCCGGATCGGACAGATACGCAGTATTTT. Its translation: CASSLLPDRTDTQYF.

This clonotype was recorded only once. The CDR3 loop reads CASSFTRVIGYTF. As DNA, the CDR3 is TGTGCCAGCAGCTTTACGAGGGTAATCGGCTACACCTTC. This chain connects TRBV7-2 to TRBJ1-2, with D uncertain. Germline loops: CDR1 SGHTA, CDR2 FQGNSA. There are 13 residues in the CDR3. V was shortened by 3 bases and J by 8 bases, with 13 bases between the two germline ends.

This clonotype occurred a few times. The chain joins TRBV2 to TRBJ2-5; D possibly corresponds to TRBD1 (6 bases). The germline CDR1 and CDR2 sequences are SNHLY and FYNNEI. The CDR3 length is 15 residues. Deletions cut 2 bases from V and 2 bases from J, with 12 bases between. CDR3 protein: CASSELGQPQETQYF. For the CDR3, the DNA is TGTGCCAGCAGTGAATTAGGACAGCCTCAAGAGACCCAGTACTTC.

The CDR3 DNA reads TGTGCCAGCAGCCAAGACGAAATGGACAGGTCCGGGTCTGGTACGCAGTATTTT. Residues: CASSQDEMDRSGSGTQYF. The V call is TRBV3-1, the J call TRBJ2-3; 7 nucleotides align to TRBD1. The CDR3 is 18 residues long. CDR1 LGHDT and CDR2 YNNKEL come from the germline V gene (reference sequence). Trimming at V came to 0 bases and at J to 8 bases, leaving 17 bases not matched to a gene.

This chain uses TRBV6-2 or TRBV6-3 with TRBJ2-7; 9 bases are a match to TRBD1. Unmatched junction bases numbered 8, after V lost 6 bases and J lost 2 bases. The CDR3 length is 15 residues. Looked up from germline, CDR1 is MNHEY and CDR2 is SVGEGT. The CDR3 DNA reads TGTGCCAGCAGATGGCGTGACAGGGGGACCTACGAGCAGTACTTC. Protein: CASRWRDRGTYEQYF.

This clonotype was picked up a small number of times. The gene calls are TRBV29-1 and TRBJ2-1; TRBD1 might be the D (5 bases). The CDR3 is made up of 15 amino acids. V lost 2 bases and J 0 bases, leaving 11 bases between the germline ends. CDR1 SQVTM and CDR2 ANQGSEA come from the germline V gene. The CDR3 sequence is CSVEMGLSSYNEQFF. CDR3 sequence (DNA): TGCAGCGTTGAAATGGGGCTGAGCTCCTACAATGAGCAGTTCTTC.

On this clonotype: This may be a read error, as it is one base from a much larger clone. J is TRBJ2-3 and V is TRBV7-9; D gene ambiguous. This CDR3 comprises 15 residues. CDR1 is SEHNR and CDR2 is FQNEAQ in the germline V gene (reference sequence). CDR3 amino acids: CASSLAEISTDTQNF. The CDR3 bases are TGTGCCAGCAGCTTAGCGGAGATAAGCACAGATACGCAGAATTTT.

In its sample, this clonotype was seen many times. This chain joins TRBV9 and TRBJ2-2; perhaps TRBD1 as D (6 bases). V dropped 5 bases and J dropped 4 bases, with 9 bases sitting between them. The CDR3 runs 13 residues. Germline assignment: CDR1 SGDLS and CDR2 YYNGEE. CDR3 residues: CASSGGGTGELFF. The CDR3 DNA reads TGTGCCAGCAGTGGGGGCGGCACCGGGGAGCTGTTTTTT.

The rearrangement links TRBV29-1 to TRBJ1-1; D might be TRBD1 (5 bases). The CDR3 sequence is 11 residues long. Trimming removed 8 bases at V and 5 bases at J, with 12 bases between. The germline gives CDR1 SQVTM, CDR2 ANQGSEA. As DNA, the CDR3 is TGCAGCCCCGCCAGGGCAACTGAAGCTTTCTTT. It codes for CSPARATEAFF.

This chain uses TRBV11-2 with TRBJ2-5; D assignment may be TRBD1 or TRBD2 (6 bases each). V lost 5 bases to trimming and J lost 2 bases, with 15 bases between them. This CDR3 is built from 15 residues. Germline V CDR1 and CDR2: SGHAT, FQNNGV. For the CDR3, the DNA is TGTGCCAGCAGCCCCGCTGGGGGGCTACAAGAGACCCAGTACTTC. As protein: CASSPAGGLQETQYF.

This clonotype was detected ten times or more. The V call is TRBV5-6, the J call TRBJ2-2; D remains unclear. Germline CDR1 is SGHDT and CDR2 is YYEEEE. With 0 bases removed from V and 0 bases from J, the gap between germline ends came to 12 bases. CDR3 length: 17 amino acids. CDR3 in DNA: TGTGCCAGCAGCTTGGTATCTTGTGCCACGAACACCGGGGAGCTGTTTTTT. Translated, it gives CASSLVSCATNTGELFF.

J is TRBJ1-2 and V is TRBV29-1; D is undetermined. Per germline, CDR1 SQVTM and CDR2 ANQGSEA. Trimming stripped 3 bases from V and 8 bases from J, with 10 bases between. The length of the CDR3 is 11 residues. In DNA form, the CDR3 reads TGCAGCGTTGAGGTGTTACGAGGCTACACCTTC. Translation: CSVEVLRGYTF.

The chain combines TRBV2 with TRBJ1-5; 10 nucleotides agree with TRBD1. V trimming: 5 bases; J trimming: 7 bases; junction bases outside the gene matches: 8. CDR3 length: 15 amino acids. The germline gives CDR1 SNHLY, CDR2 FYNNEI. The CDR3 protein is CASSRRDRGLQPQHF. The CDR3 DNA is TGTGCCAGCAGTCGCCGGGACAGGGGCCTACAGCCCCAGCATTTT.

This clonotype has more than one count but fewer than ten. This chain joins TRBV12-3 or TRBV12-4 and TRBJ2-1; TRBD1 matches at 9 bases. V gave up 5 bases and J gave up 8 bases; unmatched junction bases: 10. The CDR3 consists of 15 residues. CDR3 DNA: TGTGCCAGCAGTCCTCTCGGGACAGGGATCGATGAGCAGTTCTTC. Its translation: CASSPLGTGIDEQFF.

This clonotype was seen repeatedly, ten times or more. J is TRBJ2-3 and V is TRBV20-1; 9 positions agree with TRBD2. In germline, CDR1 is DFQATT, CDR2 SNEGSKA (reference sequence). V gave up 0 bases and J gave up 4 bases; unmatched junction bases: 14. The CDR3 totals 18 residues. The CDR3 here is CSARDLEASGIRADTQYF. CDR3 DNA: TGCAGTGCTAGAGATCTCGAGGCTAGCGGGATACGTGCAGATACGCAGTATTTT.

The chain combines TRBV5-1 with TRBJ2-3; 9 nucleotides align to TRBD2. V was pared by 4 bases and J by 2 bases, with 11 bases of the junction left unmatched. The CDR3 is 17 amino acids. The germline gives CDR1 SGHRS, CDR2 YFSETQ. CDR3 nucleotide sequence: TGCGCCAGCAGCCCCGGGAGGGCTAGCGGGGACACAGATACGCAGTATTTT. Translated, it gives CASSPGRASGDTDTQYF.

This clonotype was counted a few times. The chain joins TRBV5-1 to TRBJ2-3; either TRBD1 or TRBD2 may supply D (5 bases each). The CDR3 covers 14 residues. Germline values: CDR1 SGHRS, CDR2 YFSETQ. Between the trimmed V and J ends, which lost 4 bases and 2 bases, there was a span of 11 bases. CDR3 sequence: CASSLGTFTDTQYF. Written as DNA, the CDR3 is TGCGCCAGCAGCCTCGGGACCTTCACAGATACGCAGTATTTT. Full variable domain (rest looked up from reference TRBV5-1 and TRBJ2-3): KAGVTQTPRYLIKTRGQQVTLSCSPISGHRSVSWYQQTPGQGLQFLFEYFSETQRNKGNFPGRFSGRQFSNSRSEMNVSTLELGDSALYLCASSLGTFTDTQYFGPGTRLTVL.

This clonotype was found a few times. This chain links TRBV5-1 with TRBJ1-1; the D gene is possibly TRBD1 (6 bases). Germline values: CDR1 SGHRS, CDR2 YFSETQ. CDR3 size: 16 residues. Between the trimmed V and J ends, which lost 0 bases and 0 bases, there was a span of 12 bases. This CDR3 reads CASSLAGARMNTEAFF. CDR3 coding DNA: TGCGCCAGCAGCTTGGCGGGGGCCAGGATGAACACTGAAGCTTTCTTT.

Only a few counts were recorded for this clonotype. The CDR3 loop reads CASSPGQGGYGELFF. DNA for the CDR3: TGTGCCAGCAGCCCAGGACAGGGGGGTTACGGGGAGCTGTTTTTT. The J gene is TRBJ2-2, the V gene TRBV12-3 or TRBV12-4; 10 positions match TRBD1. CDR3 length equals 15 residues. The V segment lost 6 bases and the J segment 7 bases; nucleotides outside the gene matches: 8.

The chain is built from TRBV14 and TRBJ2-4; D may be TRBD2 (6 bases). This CDR3 spans 16 amino acids. Trimming removed 0 bases at V and 3 bases at J, with 12 bases between. The germline V gene encodes CDR1 SGHDN and CDR2 FVKESK. In DNA, the CDR3 is TGTGCCAGCAGCCAAGAGAGGGGAGGTGGCAAAAACATTCAGTACTTC. This codes for CASSQERGGGKNIQYF.